The clone carrying this T cell receptor beta chain was observed once. This sample stems from a study of T cell responses to AZD1222 COVID-19 vaccine. Produced via immunoSEQ multiplex PCR; TCRdb's table is partial and in-frame only. Seen here are roughly 140,000 clones, 75% to 90% observed once, and the top ten hold around 1.5%. The germline CDR1 and CDR2 sequences are MNHEY and SMNVEV (reference sequence). Trimming cost V 2 bases and J 4 bases, with 8 bases left between them. The length of the CDR3 is 14 residues. The clonotype was recovered from an adult in good health. The specimen comprised peripheral blood, sampled on day 0 of AZD1222 vaccination. The V call is TRBV27, the J call TRBJ2-2; no firm D call. CDR3 nucleotide sequence: TGTGCCAGCAGTTTAGGGCAGATCACCGGGGAGCTGTTTTTT. It translates to CASSLGQITGELFF.